The text below deals with one T cell receptor beta chain. The antigen remains unidentified. This record comes from a study of T cells in Graves' hyperthyroidism and ophthalmopathy. Study overall: The blood sample was taken at first diagnosis, before treatment began.

V lost 3 bases and J 5 bases, leaving 13 bases between the germline ends. CDR3 length equals 14 residues. Per germline, CDR1 LNHDA and CDR2 SQIVND (reference sequence). It was RNA transcripts that yielded the amplified TCR beta CDR3 regions. Initially, a first-round RT-PCR of the TCR CDR3 employed the HTBI primer set. TCRdb reprocessed the multiplex PCR reads via MiXCR and lists one record per CDR3 protein. The data hold roughly 580,000 distinct CDR3 sequences, with around 14% observed a single time. Regarding the study as a whole: Ophthalmopathy was separated from stable hyperthyroidism by a 13 V-J model.

Sequences were obtained from blood. The sequence was obtained from a woman in her thirties with Graves' hyperthyroidism that later progressed to Graves' ophthalmopathy. The chain recombines TRBV19 with TRBJ1-1; unclear D gene. CDR3 bases: TGTGCCAGTAGTATTGGGAATTTGGGAACTGAAGCTTTCTTT. It specifies CASSIGNLGTEAFF.